A single sample gave rise to the 5 T cell receptor beta chains below, sequenced in a study of blood T cell repertoires in COVID-19. TCRdb's table, derived via immunoSEQ multiplex PCR, lists solely in-frame clones and lacks some. The data show under 150,000 clones, 70% to 90% seen once. Sequencing used peripheral blood. These receptors all stem from an older woman with COVID-19, enrolled during active disease.

The chain carries TRBV12-5 and TRBJ2-1; D not resolved. CDR3 length equals 13 residues. V gave up 4 bases and J gave up 0 bases, with 4 bases separating them. CDR1 LGHNT and CDR2 FRNRAP come from the germline V gene. In DNA form, the CDR3 reads TGTGCTAGTGGTTATAACTCCTACAATGAGCAGTTCTTC. This gives the protein CASGYNSYNEQFF.

This clone was seen a few times. The CDR3 DNA is TGTGCCAGCAGTTCCACAGAGAACACTGAAGCTTTCTTT. Protein product: CASSSTENTEAFF. The chain recombines TRBV12-3 or TRBV12-4 with TRBJ1-1; D call uncertain. V gave up 4 bases and J gave up 1 base, with 7 bases separating them. The CDR3 covers 13 residues.

The CDR3 sequence: CARSRDRVSYEQYF. In DNA form, the CDR3 reads TGTGCCAGAAGCCGGGACAGGGTTTCCTACGAGCAGTACTTC. The chain combines TRBV21-1 with TRBJ2-7; the D call in the table, TRBD1, was not verified against the DNA. TRBV21-1 is shown as a pseudogene. The CDR3 contains 14 residues.

In this sample, this clone turned up once. J is TRBJ2-1 and V is TRBV7-2, with D unclear. V was pared by 1 base and J by 2 bases, with 6 bases between. The CDR3 has 14 amino acids. In germline, CDR1 is SGHTA, CDR2 FQGNSA. The CDR3 here is CASSLDDTYNEQFF. The CDR3, as DNA: TGTGCCAGCAGCTTAGACGACACCTACAATGAGCAGTTCTTC.

This chain uses TRBV5-1 with TRBJ2-7, with D maybe TRBD1 (6 bases). CDR3 length: 15 residues. Germline lookup yields CDR1 SGHRS and CDR2 YFSETQ. V dropped 4 bases and J dropped 2 bases, with 16 bases sitting between them. The CDR3 loop is CASSARTEATYEQYF. CDR3 nucleotides: TGCGCCAGCAGCGCGCGGACAGAAGCTACCTACGAGCAGTACTTC.